Sequencing of this TCR beta chain was carried out in a study of blood T cell repertoires in COVID-19. On the study more broadly: Italy, Spain and the United States were the sources of the convalescent and acute COVID-19 samples. Sources were T cells, B-cell-depleted T cells, or PBMCs; the material itself was cDNA or gDNA.

Authors' methods: Estimation of nucleated cell counts relied on the amplification of reference gene primers. Produced via immunoSEQ multiplex PCR; TCRdb's table is partial and in-frame only. That table furnishes V, J and clone size, whereas the DNA furnished D and trimming. Among roughly 140,000 clones listed, 65% to 90% were seen once. The TCR comes from a man aged 50 to 60 with acute or convalescent COVID-19. Sequences were obtained from peripheral blood.

The CDR3 sequence: CATSRGGETQYF. The DNA of the CDR3 is TGTGCCACCAGTAGGGGAGGGGAGACCCAGTACTTC. The chain couples TRBV24-1 to TRBJ2-5; 7 bases match TRBD2. CDR3 length: 12 residues. Unmatched junction bases numbered 2, after V lost 6 bases and J lost 5 bases. Germline V gives CDR1 KGHDR, CDR2 SFDVKD.